This T cell receptor beta chain was sequenced during a study of T cell repertoires in cytomegalovirus infection. General study points: The ex vivo response was dominated by HLA-C-restricted CMV-specific TCR beta clonotypes.

MiXCR was run by TCRdb on the reads, yielding one entry per CDR3 protein. Here the sample spans hundreds of thousands of distinct CDR3 sequences, around a third being singletons. The CDR3 is 13 amino acids. Between the trimmed V and J ends, which lost 7 bases and 0 bases, there was a span of 4 bases. Per germline, CDR1 LGHNT and CDR2 FRNRAP. Remarks on this clonotype: Its target is not known.

This clonotype originated in a human donor in good health (CMV status not recorded). Some clones in this sample may be carry-over from other donors' samples. The sample was cultured PBMCs, taken from culture after CMV antigen stimulation. The chain couples TRBV12-5 to TRBJ2-6; no clear D gene. The CDR3 DNA is TGTGCTAGTGCCGACTCTGGGGCCAACGTCCTGACTTTC. Amino acids: CASADSGANVLTF.